The T cell receptor (beta chain) described here comes from a study of a mutant IDH1 vaccine in newly diagnosed glioma. Across the study: Vaccine administration was initiated 4-6 weeks following radiotherapy alone, or with temozolomide cycles. It was radiotherapy, temozolomide, or both that patients received previously, with most receiving both.

Using immunoSEQ multiplex PCR, the repertoire was profiled, and TCRdb retains in-frame clones only, with some absent. Of about 30,000 clones listed, about 79% are singletons. Time point given: week 5, during vaccination. All doses held 300 ug of mutant IDH1 20-mer peptide, with topical imiquimod. Patients carried new grade 3 or 4 IDH1-mutant astrocytomas lacking nuclear ATRX. A note on this clone: Antigen unknown.

The CDR3 has 15 residues. V trimming: 8 bases; J trimming: 5 bases; junction bases outside the gene matches: 12. Germline lookup yields CDR1 LNHDA and CDR2 SQIVND (reference sequence). Study-level findings and limits: Of all patients, 85% to 95% showed vaccine-induced immune responses.

Specimen: PBMCs, collected from a glioma patient whose treatment included an IDH1 peptide vaccine. The rearrangement links TRBV19 to TRBJ1-5; TRBD1 matches 7 bases. This clonotype originated in a man under 40 with glioma. The CDR3 sequence: CASALDRANYQPQHF. The CDR3 bases are TGTGCCAGTGCCTTAGACAGGGCCAACTATCAGCCCCAGCATTTT.